What follows is one T cell receptor (beta chain) and its context. Its antigen is as yet unknown. Looked up from germline, CDR1 is SGHVS and CDR2 is FQNEAQ. The CDR3 has 16 amino acids. V lost 1 base and J lost 2, with 14 bases in between. This entry belongs to a study of cytomegalovirus exposure and HLA in healthy donors. Study-level findings and limits: Excluded were some V segments that proved indistinguishable, including TRBV6-2 and TRBV6-3.

PCR was performed using 60 Vbeta and 13 Jbeta primers. Profiling relied on immunoSEQ multiplex PCR, and the TCRdb table lists in-frame clones only, not all of them. The sample holds about 130,000 clones, about 80% seen once. This rearrangement joins TRBV7-8 to TRBJ2-5, with a tentative D call TRBD2 (7 bases). The specimen sequenced was PBMCs. The TCR originated in a man in his forties or fifties in good health and CMV-seronegative. CDR3 sequence: CASSLVGGAGQETQYF. Written as DNA, the CDR3 is TGTGCCAGCAGCTTAGTAGGGGGAGCGGGGCAAGAGACCCAGTACTTC. Full variable domain (outside the CDR3, taken from reference TRBV7-8 and TRBJ2-5): GAGVSQSPRYKVAKRGQDVALRCDPISGHVSLFWYQQALGQGPEFLTYFQNEAQLDKSGLPSDRFFAERPEGSVSTLKIQRTQQEDSAVYLCASSLVGGAGQETQYFGPGTRLLVL.